The 2 T cell receptor beta chains below all came from one sample that was sequenced in a study of T-cell memory formation after mild COVID-19. Each CDR3 protein is one row after TCRdb ran MiXCR on the 5' RACE reads. The sample has over 350,000 distinct CDR3 sequences; 15% to 20% are singletons. Material for sequencing was PBMCs or a T cell subset sorted from them (not recorded which). The receptors were sampled from a young man who had mild COVID-19 (a few samples of this study predate the infection). Cell type and time point are not known.

This clonotype came up a few times. The V and J genes are TRBV4-2 and TRBJ2-2; 13 bases line up with TRBD2. The CDR3 has 18 amino acids. V lost 0 bases, J lost 5 bases, and 6 bases stayed unmatched. Per germline, CDR1 LGHNA and CDR2 YNFKEQ. The CDR3 bases are TGTGCCAGCAGCCAAGAACTCCGACTAGCGGGGGGAACCGGGGAGCTGTTTTTT. Residues: CASSQELRLAGGTGELFF.

This clonotype was detected a few times. The chain's CDR3 is CASSRIRGPGDTQYF. The CDR3 nucleotides read TGTGCCAGCAGTCGGATAAGGGGGCCTGGGGATACGCAGTATTTT. The chain couples TRBV2 to TRBJ2-3, with 7 bases that match TRBD1. CDR1 and CDR2 (germline): SNHLY, FYNNEI. Trimming at V came to 5 bases and at J to 6 bases, leaving 11 bases not matched to a gene. The CDR3 is 15 amino acids.